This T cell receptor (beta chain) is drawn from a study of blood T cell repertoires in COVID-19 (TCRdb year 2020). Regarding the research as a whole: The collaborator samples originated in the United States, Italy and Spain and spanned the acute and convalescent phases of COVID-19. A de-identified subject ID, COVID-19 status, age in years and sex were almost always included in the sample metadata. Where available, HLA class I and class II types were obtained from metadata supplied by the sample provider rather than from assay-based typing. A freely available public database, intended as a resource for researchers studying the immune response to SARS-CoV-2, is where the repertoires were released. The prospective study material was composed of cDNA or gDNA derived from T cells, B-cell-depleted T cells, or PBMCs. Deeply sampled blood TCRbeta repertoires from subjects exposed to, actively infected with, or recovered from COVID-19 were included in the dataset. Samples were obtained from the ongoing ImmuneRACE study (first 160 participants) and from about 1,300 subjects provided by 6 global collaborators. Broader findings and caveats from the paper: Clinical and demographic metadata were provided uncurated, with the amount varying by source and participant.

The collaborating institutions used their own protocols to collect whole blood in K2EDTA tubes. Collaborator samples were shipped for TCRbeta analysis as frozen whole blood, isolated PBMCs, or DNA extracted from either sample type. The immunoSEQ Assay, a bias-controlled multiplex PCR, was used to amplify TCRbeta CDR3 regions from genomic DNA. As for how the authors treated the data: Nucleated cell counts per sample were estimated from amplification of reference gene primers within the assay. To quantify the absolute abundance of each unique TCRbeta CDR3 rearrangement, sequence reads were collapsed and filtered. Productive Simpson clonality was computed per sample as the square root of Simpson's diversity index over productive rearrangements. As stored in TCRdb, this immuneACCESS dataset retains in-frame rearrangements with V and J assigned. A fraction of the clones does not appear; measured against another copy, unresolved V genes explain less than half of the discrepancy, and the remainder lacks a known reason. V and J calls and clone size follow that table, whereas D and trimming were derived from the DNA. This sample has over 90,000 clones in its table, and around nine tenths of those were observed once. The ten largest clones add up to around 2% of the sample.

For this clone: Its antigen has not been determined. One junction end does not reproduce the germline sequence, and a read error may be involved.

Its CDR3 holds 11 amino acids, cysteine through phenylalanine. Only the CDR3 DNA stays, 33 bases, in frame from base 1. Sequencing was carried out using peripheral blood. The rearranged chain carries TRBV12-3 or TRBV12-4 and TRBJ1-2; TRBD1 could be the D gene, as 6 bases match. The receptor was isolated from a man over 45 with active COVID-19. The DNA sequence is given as TGTGCCAGCAGCCTCGAAGAGGGACACATATTC. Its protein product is CASSLEEGHIF.